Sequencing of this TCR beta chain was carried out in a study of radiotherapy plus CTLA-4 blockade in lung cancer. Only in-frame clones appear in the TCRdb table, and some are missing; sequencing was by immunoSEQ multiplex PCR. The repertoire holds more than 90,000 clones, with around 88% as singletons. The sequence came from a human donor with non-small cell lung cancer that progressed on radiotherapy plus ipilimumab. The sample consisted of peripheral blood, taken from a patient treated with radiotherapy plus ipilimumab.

CDR3 loop: CASSLIIGSLSYEQYF. The CDR3 region has the DNA TGCGCCAGCAGTTTAATCATCGGGTCCCTCTCCTACGAGCAGTACTTC. V usage is TRBV10-2 and J usage is TRBJ2-7; D ambiguous. The CDR3 loop spans 16 amino acids. The germline CDR1 and CDR2 sequences are WSHSY and SAAADI. Trimming removed 5 bases at V and 0 bases at J, with 17 bases between.